The rows below give T cell receptor beta chains drawn from one sample of a study of T cell changes during pregnancy in multiple sclerosis. Only in-frame clones appear in the TCRdb table, and some are missing; sequencing was by immunoSEQ multiplex PCR. The data hold some 34,000 clones, with around 93% observed a single time. The sample here was CD4+ T cells from peripheral blood mononuclear cells, taken in the third trimester of pregnancy. Receptor source: a female donor in good health, enrolled as a control in a pregnancy study. Both conserved end residues are trimmed from each CDR3.

v_gene: TRBV5-1; CDR3aa: ASSLGGTGAGNTIY
v_gene: TRBV18; CDR3aa: ASSPDRSPSYEQY
v_gene: TRBV19; CDR3aa: ASSIFAGGPSSTDTQY
v_gene: TRBV6-6; CDR3aa: ASSNTALGGAGELF
v_gene: TRBV7-8; CDR3aa: ASSTRGSYEQY
v_gene: TRBV7-3; CDR3aa: ASRGGGGRGETQY
v_gene: TRBV7-6; CDR3aa: ASSLELAGVQGEQF
v_gene: TRBV7-9; CDR3aa: ASTRMRLTQETQY
v_gene: TRBV28; CDR3aa: ASSSPDYSNQPQH
v_gene: TRBV15; CDR3aa: ATSRGLAVNTEAF
v_gene: TRBV19; CDR3aa: ASRESSNTGELF
v_gene: TRBV4-1; CDR3aa: ASSQDVGGRGGTGYT
v_gene: TRBV18; CDR3aa: ASSPLRGSQNTEAF
v_gene: TRBV5-4; CDR3aa: ASSRNMPGQGIVAF
v_gene: TRBV18; CDR3aa: ASSFSAPSGTGRSYEQY
v_gene: TRBV28; CDR3aa: ASSLSSRESQPQH
v_gene: TRBV4-2; CDR3aa: ASSVQGSTWETQY
v_gene: TRBV5-1; CDR3aa: ASSLVGASNSGANVLT
v_gene: TRBV19; CDR3aa: ASSMSGGWYTGELF
v_gene: TRBV4-3; CDR3aa: ASSQETAIYGYT
v_gene: TRBV29-1; CDR3aa: SVRPAYNYGYT
v_gene: TRBV7-9; CDR3aa: ASSGETSGGAYNEQF
v_gene: TRBV28; CDR3aa: ASSPPRTTNYGYT
v_gene: TRBV6-5; CDR3aa: ATHADSSYEQY
v_gene: TRBV20-1; CDR3aa: SASLADEQF
v_gene: TRBV7-6; CDR3aa: ASSLSGAPGYNSPLH
v_gene: TRBV7-2; CDR3aa: ASSSHPAGLGNEQF
v_gene: TRBV10-1; CDR3aa: ASSLRTGAKNIQY
v_gene: TRBV9; CDR3aa: ASSVSGRSNQPQH
v_gene: TRBV4-3; CDR3aa: ASSRTGLGEKLF
v_gene: TRBV4-3; CDR3aa: ASSQVDRSYGYT
v_gene: TRBV28; CDR3aa: ASSLFTEKAF
v_gene: TRBV5-6; CDR3aa: ASTPAGARGEQF
v_gene: TRBV28; CDR3aa: ASSLPSGSINYGYT
v_gene: TRBV6-1; CDR3aa: ASSPQGGTVQPQH
v_gene: TRBV4-3; CDR3aa: ASSQYGGVYNEQF
v_gene: TRBV6-1; CDR3aa: ASSEEPILSTDTQY
v_gene: TRBV7-8; CDR3aa: ASSFLEAGELF
v_gene: TRBV29-1; CDR3aa: SVGQDYGYT
v_gene: TRBV5-5; CDR3aa: ASSPNPQGGQPQH
v_gene: TRBV4-3; CDR3aa: ASSQPGQKF
v_gene: TRBV29-1; CDR3aa: SVKGARGPDTQY
v_gene: TRBV5-6; CDR3aa: ASSRYGGYNEQF
v_gene: TRBV5-4; CDR3aa: ASSPGGVAGELF
v_gene: TRBV7-2; CDR3aa: ASSWTSGGPYEQY
v_gene: TRBV5-5; CDR3aa: ASIRQSLNTEAF
v_gene: TRBV9; CDR3aa: ASSPQPMVGGSGELF
v_gene: TRBV19; CDR3aa: ASSIMGSSYEQY
v_gene: TRBV14; CDR3aa: ASSANRRDTQY
v_gene: TRBV7-9; CDR3aa: ASSPYGTAFSYEQY
v_gene: TRBV7-2; CDR3aa: ASSSDGGLDTQY
v_gene: TRBV18; CDR3aa: ASSLGGQGIA
v_gene: TRBV28; CDR3aa: ASTLGGGADTQY
v_gene: TRBV19; CDR3aa: ASSKTGSTDTQY
v_gene: TRBV28; CDR3aa: ASRVGGRTGQPQH
v_gene: TRBV30; CDR3aa: AWRRVGGYT
v_gene: TRBV29-1; CDR3aa: SVELAGSGNTIY
v_gene: TRBV19; CDR3aa: ASRAQANYGYT
v_gene: TRBV10-3; CDR3aa: AISPGGPGEGGYT
v_gene: TRBV28; CDR3aa: ASRRTGVYGYT